This T cell receptor (beta chain) was sequenced in a study of blood T cells in healthy people across ages. Sample-barcoded 5' priming and a J-beta primer mix drove a second PCR of about 6 to 12 cycles. From the 5' RACE reads, TCRdb called clonotypes with MiXCR, one entry per CDR3 protein. The table includes 1.5 million to 2 million distinct CDR3 sequences, 49% detected once. This clonotype was seen a few times. The germline gives CDR1 PRHDT, CDR2 FYEKMQ (reference sequence). V was shortened by 0 bases and J by 5 bases, with 20 bases between the two germline ends. The length of the CDR3 is 17 residues.

The receptor was derived from a woman in her 40s in good health. The V gene is TRBV13, the J gene TRBJ2-7; D possibly uses TRBD1 or TRBD2 (5 bases each). The specimen sequenced was blood. CDR3 DNA: TGTGCCAGCAGCTTAGGTAGGCCGGGACGGACTTGGGACGAGCAGTACTTC. It codes for CASSLGRPGRTWDEQYF.